The present TCR beta chain was sequenced within a study of blood T cell repertoires in COVID-19. About the research overall: Researchers got acute and convalescent COVID-19 samples from the United States, Italy and Spain. The cDNA or gDNA used as material had been derived from T cells, B-cell-depleted T cells, or PBMCs.

This CDR3 spans 11 amino acids. The germline CDR1 and CDR2 sequences are SGHDT and YYEEEE. The V and J ends lost 0 bases and 10 bases respectively, with 7 bases between them. Using immunoSEQ multiplex PCR, the repertoire was profiled, and TCRdb retains in-frame clones only, with some absent. The table lists about 170,000 clones, 88% of them singletons. Source material: peripheral blood. The receptor's source is a man aged 45-65 years who had recovered from COVID-19. The rearrangement links TRBV5-6 to TRBJ1-1; D is possibly TRBD1 (5 bases). In DNA, the CDR3 is TGTGCCAGCAGCTTGGACGGGGGAGCTTTCTTT. The encoded protein is CASSLDGGAFF.